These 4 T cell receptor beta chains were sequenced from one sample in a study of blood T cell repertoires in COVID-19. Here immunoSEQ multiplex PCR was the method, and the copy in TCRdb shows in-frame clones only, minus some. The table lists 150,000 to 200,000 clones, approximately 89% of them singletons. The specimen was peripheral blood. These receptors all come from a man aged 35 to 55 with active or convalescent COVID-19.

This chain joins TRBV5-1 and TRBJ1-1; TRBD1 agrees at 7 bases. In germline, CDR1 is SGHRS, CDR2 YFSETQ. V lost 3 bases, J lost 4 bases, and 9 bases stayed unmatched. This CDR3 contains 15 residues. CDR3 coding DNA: TGCGCCAGCAGCTGGTTACAGGGGAGTAGCACTGAAGCTTTCTTT. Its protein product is CASSWLQGSSTEAFF.

The CDR3 loop reads CASSQDGGGELFF. The CDR3 DNA follows: TGCGCCAGCAGCCAAGACGGCGGTGGGGAGCTGTTTTTT. V is TRBV4-1 and J is TRBJ2-2; D remains ambiguous. CDR3 size: 13 residues. The V and J ends lost 0 bases and 8 bases respectively, with 7 bases between them. Germline CDR1 MGHRA, CDR2 YSYEKL.

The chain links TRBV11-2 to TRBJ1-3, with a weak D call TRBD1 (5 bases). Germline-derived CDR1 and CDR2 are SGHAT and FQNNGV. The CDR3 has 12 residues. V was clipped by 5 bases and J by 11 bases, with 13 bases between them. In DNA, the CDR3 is TGTGCCAGCAGCCGCTTGTCAGGGTCCATATATTTT. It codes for CASSRLSGSIYF.

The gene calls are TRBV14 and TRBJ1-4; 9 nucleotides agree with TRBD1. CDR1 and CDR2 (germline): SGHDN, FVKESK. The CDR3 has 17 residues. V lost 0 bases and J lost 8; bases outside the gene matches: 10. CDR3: CASSQDNRGRLGEKLFF. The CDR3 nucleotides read TGTGCCAGCAGCCAAGACAACAGGGGGCGGCTCGGCGAAAAACTGTTTTTT.